This T cell receptor (beta chain) came from a study of regulatory and conventional T cells in RAG deficiency. Findings of the study overall: Compared with controls, unique Treg TCR beta sequences dropped roughly 100-fold in Omenn syndrome and CID/AS. Shannon entropy fell and Simpson indices rose in RAG-deficient patients.

As for this clone: Antigen: not known.

The protocol was immunoSEQ multiplex PCR, while the TCRdb copy is restricted to in-frame clones and leaves out a portion. The repertoire holds tens of thousands of clones, about 87% seen once, with 0.51% in the top ten. V dropped 4 bases and J dropped 5 bases, with 15 bases sitting between them. Germline CDR1 reads SGHTA; CDR2 reads FQGTGA. The CDR3 loop spans 15 amino acids. Genomic DNA came from blood conventional CD4+ T cells gated CD25-low CD127-high. The sample was also reused in another study, on regulatory T cells. Turning to that study: Primers: 52 TRBV forward and 13 TRBJ reverse.

This sequence joins TRBV7-3 and TRBJ1-5; perhaps TRBD1 as D (5 bases). The clonotype originates from a human donor in good health. Sequencing was done on a sample of CD4+ effector T cells sorted from blood. The DNA of the CDR3 is TGTGCCAGCAGCTCTCCCGGGGACGGAGATCAGCCCCAGCATTTT. It specifies CASSSPGDGDQPQHF.